Each of the 13 T cell receptor beta chains below was sequenced from the same sample in a study of blood T cell repertoires in COVID-19. Method: immunoSEQ multiplex PCR; TCRdb's copy keeps in-frame clones and lacks some. The repertoire consists of 60,000 or so clones, with 80% to 90% occurring once and the leading ten covering 1.6%. Material: peripheral blood. The source is a man in his sixties with acute or convalescent COVID-19.

This clone is a singleton in its sample. The genes are TRBV19 and TRBJ1-4; 10 bases line up with TRBD1. Trimming took 7 bases from V and 7 from J; bases not matched to a gene: 9. CDR1 is LNHDA and CDR2 is SQIVND in the germline V gene (reference sequence). The CDR3 extends over 15 amino acids. The CDR3 DNA reads as TGTGCCAGTATCCCGAGGGACAGGGGCCGTGAAAAACTGTTTTTT. Translation: CASIPRDRGREKLFF.

This clone was seen just once. The rearrangement joins TRBV28 to TRBJ2-3; D is possibly TRBD1 (5 bases). The CDR3 consists of 15 residues. The V gene's germline CDR1 is MDHEN and CDR2 SYDVKM. V was trimmed by 1 base and J by 1 base, leaving 9 bases between them. CDR3 nucleotide sequence: TGTGCCAGCAGTTTATTTCGCAGGGGCACAGATACGCAGTATTTT. The encoded protein is CASSLFRRGTDTQYF.

The chain carries TRBV24-1 and TRBJ2-7, with TRBD2 matching 9 bases. V lost 0 bases to trimming and J lost 3 bases; unmatched junction nucleotides: 8. Per the germline V gene, CDR1 is KGHDR and CDR2 is SFDVKD. The CDR3 totals 17 residues. The CDR3 spells CATSDLRREGGYYEQYF. CDR3 DNA: TGTGCCACCAGTGATTTGCGGCGGGAGGGAGGGTACTACGAGCAGTACTTC.

The rearrangement links TRBV5-1 to TRBJ1-3; D gene uncertain. V was pared by 1 base and J by 11 bases, with 10 bases between. Looked up from germline, CDR1 is SGHRS and CDR2 is YFSETQ. The CDR3 runs to 12 residues. In DNA, the CDR3 is TGCGCCAGCAGCTTGTCGGGGTCAGCCATATATTTT. This encodes CASSLSGSAIYF.

The chain employs TRBV6-4 and TRBJ1-3; D gene ambiguous. The V and J ends lost 0 bases and 0 bases respectively, with 6 bases between them. The germline CDR1 and CDR2 sequences are MRHNA and SNTAGT. The CDR3 has 15 residues. For the CDR3, the DNA is TGTGCCAGCAGTGACTCTAGAGCCTCTGGAAACACCATATATTTT. Translated: CASSDSRASGNTIYF.

J is TRBJ2-3 and V is TRBV5-5, with 7 positions matching TRBD2. From germline, CDR1 is SGHKS and CDR2 YYEKEE (reference sequence). The junction had 4 bases not matched to a gene; V was cut back by 0 bases and J by 3 bases. The length of the CDR3 is 15 residues. CDR3 sequence reads: CASSLAGGGTDTQYF. CDR3 DNA: TGTGCCAGCAGCTTGGCTGGGGGGGGAACAGATACGCAGTATTTT.

V usage is TRBV19 and J usage is TRBJ1-6; tentatively, D is TRBD1 (6 bases). The CDR3 totals 13 residues. Trimming left V 7 bases short and J 9 bases short, with 13 bases between. CDR1 is LNHDA and CDR2 is SQIVND in the germline V gene (reference sequence). The CDR3 DNA follows: TGTGCCAGTAAGGGGGGGGACGGTTCACCCCTCCACTTT. Translation gives CASKGGDGSPLHF.

This clone appeared once. The chain recombines TRBV19 with TRBJ1-1; TRBD1 might be the D (6 bases). Trimming took off 5 bases at V and 6 bases at J, with 13 bases between the two ends. CDR3 length: 13 amino acids. Per the germline V gene, CDR1 is LNHDA and CDR2 is SQIVND (reference sequence). CDR3 nucleotides: TGTGCCAGTAGTGTACAACAGGGAGCTGAAGCTTTCTTT. It translates to CASSVQQGAEAFF. Full variable domain (missing parts from reference TRBV19 and TRBJ1-1): DGGITQSPKYLFRKEGQNVTLSCEQNLNHDAMYWYRQDPGQGLRLIYYSQIVNDFQKGDIAEGYSVSREKKESFPLTVTSAQKNPTAFYLCASSVQQGAEAFFGQGTRLTVV.

The genes are TRBV7-9 and TRBJ1-6; TRBD1 aligns across 7 bases. This CDR3 has 14 residues. J gave up 10 bases and V 5 bases, and 8 bases lay outside the gene matches. Germline V CDR1 and CDR2: SEHNR, FQNEAQ (reference sequence). The CDR3 is CASSPLETGSPLHF. CDR3 nucleotide sequence: TGTGCCAGCAGCCCTTTGGAGACAGGGTCACCCCTCCACTTT.

The chain is built from TRBV24-1 and TRBJ2-2, with D tentatively TRBD2 (5 bases). V was clipped by 3 bases and J by 3 bases, with 13 bases between them. Germline V CDR1 and CDR2: KGHDR, SFDVKD. The CDR3 runs to 16 residues. The CDR3 loop reads CATSDPGVTYTGELFF. CDR3 sequence (DNA): TGTGCCACCAGTGATCCCGGGGTCACCTACACCGGGGAGCTGTTTTTT.

The CDR3: CASTTALSGNQPQHF. In nucleotides, the CDR3 is TGTGCCAGCACCACCGCCTTAAGCGGCAATCAGCCCCAGCATTTT. This sequence joins TRBV6-6 and TRBJ1-5; D is unresolved. The CDR3 spans 15 residues. Germline loops: CDR1 MNHNY, CDR2 SVGAGI (reference sequence). V shed 7 bases and J shed 2 bases, with 15 bases lying between them.

The V call is TRBV7-2, the J call TRBJ2-4, with D unresolved. CDR1 and CDR2 (germline): SGHTA, FQGNSA. V was cut by 5 bases and J by 0 bases, with 14 bases left in between. The CDR3 has 16 residues. For the CDR3, the DNA is TGTGCCAGCAGCCCCTTGATTAGCCTAGCCAAAAACATTCAGTACTTC. As protein: CASSPLISLAKNIQYF.

The chain employs TRBV27 and TRBJ1-6; TRBD1 is a possible D gene (5 bases). The CDR3 length is 10 residues. Trimming shortened V by 8 bases and J by 11 bases, and 7 bases separated the two germline ends. CDR1 and CDR2 (germline): MNHEY, SMNVEV (reference sequence). CDR3 region: CASGGAPLHF. The DNA for the CDR3 is TGTGCCAGCGGGGGGGCACCCCTCCACTTT.